Sequencing of this TCR beta chain was carried out in a study of synovial regulatory T cells in juvenile arthritis. General study points: iaTreg cells shared more CDR3 sequences with synovial Tregs than other blood Tregs did. iaTreg TCR repertoires were largely private across patients and partially overlapped synovial Teff and blood CPL. Compared with other blood Treg cells, inflammation-associated Treg cells had reduced TCR diversity.

Donors were some eleven juvenile idiopathic arthritis patients with active disease, 3 polyarticular and 8 oligoarticular. Assay used: immunoSEQ multiplex PCR; TCRdb lists only in-frame clones, some missing. Its table lists approximately 6,400 clones. The CDR3 totals 16 residues. The coding DNA is unavailable. Per the germline V gene, CDR1 is LGHNA and CDR2 is YNFKEQ. As regards this clone: Its antigen is not known.

The chain is built from TRBV4-2 and TRBJ1-2; without DNA, the TCRdb call of TRBD1 cannot be checked. The TCR comes from a donor between 2 and 29 years old with juvenile idiopathic arthritis. The sequenced material came from Treg cells from blood. Subset noted: remaining (HLA-DR-negative) circulating blood Treg cells. CDR3 loop: CASSQRRTGTDYGYTF.